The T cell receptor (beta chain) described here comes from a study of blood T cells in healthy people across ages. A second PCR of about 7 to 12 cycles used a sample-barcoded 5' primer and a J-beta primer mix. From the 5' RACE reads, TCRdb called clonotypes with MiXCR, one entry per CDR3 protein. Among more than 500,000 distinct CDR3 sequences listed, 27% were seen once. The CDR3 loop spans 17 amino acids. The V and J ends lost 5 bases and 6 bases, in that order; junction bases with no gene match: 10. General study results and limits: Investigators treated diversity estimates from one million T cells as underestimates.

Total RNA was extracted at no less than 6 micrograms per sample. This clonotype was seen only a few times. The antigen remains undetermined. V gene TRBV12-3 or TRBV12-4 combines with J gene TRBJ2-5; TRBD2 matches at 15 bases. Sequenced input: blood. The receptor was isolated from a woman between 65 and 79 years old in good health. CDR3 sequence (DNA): TGTGCCAGCAGTCCAACGGGACTAGCGGGGGGCCTTAAGACCCAGTACTTC. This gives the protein CASSPTGLAGGLKTQYF.